The present entry profiles one T cell receptor beta chain with its context. In the source study's methods: Cell counts per sample came from amplifying reference gene primers. Assay used: immunoSEQ multiplex PCR; TCRdb lists only in-frame clones, some missing. V and J calls and clone size are those listed in that table; D and trimming were worked out from the DNA. The sample lists roughly 140,000 clones; over 70% were seen once. The data derive from a study of blood T cell repertoires in COVID-19. Study-wide background: The origin of the acute and convalescent COVID-19 samples was the United States, Italy and Spain. T cells, B-cell-depleted T cells, or PBMCs supplied cDNA or gDNA.

Material for sequencing was peripheral blood. This receptor was identified in a woman aged 50 to 60 with acute or convalescent COVID-19.

The CDR3 protein is CSRGGSPEAFF. The CDR3 coding sequence is TGCAGCAGAGGGGGCTCGCCTGAAGCTTTCTTT. The chain has TRBV20-1 and TRBJ1-1, with 7 bases aligning to TRBD1. In germline, CDR1 is DFQATT, CDR2 SNEGSKA (reference sequence). This CDR3 comprises 11 residues.